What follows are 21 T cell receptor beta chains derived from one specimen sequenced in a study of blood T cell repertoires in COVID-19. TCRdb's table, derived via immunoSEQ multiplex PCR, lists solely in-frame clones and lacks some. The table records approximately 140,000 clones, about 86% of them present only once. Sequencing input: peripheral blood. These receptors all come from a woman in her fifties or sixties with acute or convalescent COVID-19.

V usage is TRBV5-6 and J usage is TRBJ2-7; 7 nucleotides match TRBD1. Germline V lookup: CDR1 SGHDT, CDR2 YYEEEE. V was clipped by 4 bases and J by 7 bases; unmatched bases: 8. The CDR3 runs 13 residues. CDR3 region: CASSKTGSGEQYF. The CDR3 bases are TGTGCCAGCAGCAAGACAGGGTCGGGTGAGCAGTACTTC.

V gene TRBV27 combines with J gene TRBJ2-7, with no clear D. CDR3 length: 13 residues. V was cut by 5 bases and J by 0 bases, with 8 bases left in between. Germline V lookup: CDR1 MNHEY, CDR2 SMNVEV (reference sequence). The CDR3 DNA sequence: TGTGCCAGCAGTCTTATCAGCTCCTACGAGCAGTACTTC. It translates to CASSLISSYEQYF.

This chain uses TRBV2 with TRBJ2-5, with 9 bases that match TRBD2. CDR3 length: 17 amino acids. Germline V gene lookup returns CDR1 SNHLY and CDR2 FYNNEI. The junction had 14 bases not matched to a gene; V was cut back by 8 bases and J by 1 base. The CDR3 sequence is CASGSYGGGAPQETQYF. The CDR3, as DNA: TGTGCCAGCGGATCTTACGGCGGGGGGGCCCCCCAAGAGACCCAGTACTTC.

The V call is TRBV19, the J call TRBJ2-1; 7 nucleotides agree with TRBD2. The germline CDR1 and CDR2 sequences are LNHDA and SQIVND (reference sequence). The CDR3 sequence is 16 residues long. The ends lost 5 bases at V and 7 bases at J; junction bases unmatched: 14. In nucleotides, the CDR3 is TGTGCCAGTAGTGGTAGACGGGACTACCAACGGAATGAGCAGTTCTTC. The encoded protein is CASSGRRDYQRNEQFF.

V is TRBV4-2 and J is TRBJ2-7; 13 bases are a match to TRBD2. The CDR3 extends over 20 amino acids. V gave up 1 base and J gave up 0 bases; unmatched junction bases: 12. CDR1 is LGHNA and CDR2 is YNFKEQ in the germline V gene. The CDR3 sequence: CASSQATLGLAGAFSYEQYF. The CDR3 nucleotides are TGTGCCAGCAGCCAAGCGACCCTAGGACTAGCGGGGGCCTTCTCCTACGAGCAGTACTTC.

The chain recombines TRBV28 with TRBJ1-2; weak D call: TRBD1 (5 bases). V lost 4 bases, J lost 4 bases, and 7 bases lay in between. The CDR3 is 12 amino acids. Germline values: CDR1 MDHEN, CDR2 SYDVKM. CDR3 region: CASSSQVYGYTF. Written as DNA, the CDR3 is TGTGCCAGCAGTTCACAGGTCTATGGCTACACCTTC.

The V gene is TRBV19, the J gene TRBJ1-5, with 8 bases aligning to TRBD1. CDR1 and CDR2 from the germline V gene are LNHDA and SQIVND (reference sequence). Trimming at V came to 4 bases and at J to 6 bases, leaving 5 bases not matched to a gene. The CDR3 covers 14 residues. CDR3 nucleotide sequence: TGTGCCAGTAGTAGGACAGGGTCGGGTCAGCCCCAGCATTTT. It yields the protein CASSRTGSGQPQHF. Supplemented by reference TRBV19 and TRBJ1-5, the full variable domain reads DGGITQSPKYLFRKEGQNVTLSCEQNLNHDAMYWYRQDPGQGLRLIYYSQIVNDFQKGDIAEGYSVSREKKESFPLTVTSAQKNPTAFYLCASSRTGSGQPQHFGDGTRLSIL.

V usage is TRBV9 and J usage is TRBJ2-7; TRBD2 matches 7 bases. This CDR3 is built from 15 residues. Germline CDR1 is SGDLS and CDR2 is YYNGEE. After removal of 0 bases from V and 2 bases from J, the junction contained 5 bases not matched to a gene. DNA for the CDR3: TGTGCCAGCAGCGTAGCCGGGACTAACGCCTACGAGCAGTACTTC. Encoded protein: CASSVAGTNAYEQYF.

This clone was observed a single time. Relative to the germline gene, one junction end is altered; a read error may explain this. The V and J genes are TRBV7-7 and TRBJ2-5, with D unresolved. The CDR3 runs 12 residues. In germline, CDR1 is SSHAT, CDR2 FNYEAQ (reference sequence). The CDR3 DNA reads TGTGCTAGCAGCCCTGATGGCGAGACCCAGTACTTC. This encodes CASSPDGETQYF.

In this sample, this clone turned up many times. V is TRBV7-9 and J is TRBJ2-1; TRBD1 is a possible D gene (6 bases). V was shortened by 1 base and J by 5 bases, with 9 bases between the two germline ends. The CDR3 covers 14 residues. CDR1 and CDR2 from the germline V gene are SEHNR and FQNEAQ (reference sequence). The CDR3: CASSLVGADNEQFF. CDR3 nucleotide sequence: TGTGCCAGCAGCTTAGTGGGGGCGGACAATGAGCAGTTCTTC.

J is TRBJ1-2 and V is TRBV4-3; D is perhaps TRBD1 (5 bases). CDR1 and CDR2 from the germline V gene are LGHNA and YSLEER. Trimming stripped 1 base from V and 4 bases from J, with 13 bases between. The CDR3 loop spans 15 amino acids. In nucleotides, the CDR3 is TGCGCCAGCAGCCAAGGGTTACGGGACTCCTATGGCTACACCTTC. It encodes CASSQGLRDSYGYTF.

This CDR3 reads CASSQAGSNQPQHF. In DNA form, the CDR3 reads TGTGCCAGTAGTCAGGCAGGAAGCAATCAGCCCCAGCATTTT. V and J are TRBV19 and TRBJ1-5; no definite D call. CDR1 is LNHDA, CDR2 SQIVND, per germline (reference sequence). CDR3 length: 14 residues. The V and J ends lost 5 bases and 1 base respectively, with 9 bases between them.

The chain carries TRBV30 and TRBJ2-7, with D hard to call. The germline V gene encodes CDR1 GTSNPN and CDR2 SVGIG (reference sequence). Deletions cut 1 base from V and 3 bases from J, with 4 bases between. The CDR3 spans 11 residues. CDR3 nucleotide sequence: TGTGCCTGGAGTGGACTCTACGAGCAGTACTTC. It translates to CAWSGLYEQYF.

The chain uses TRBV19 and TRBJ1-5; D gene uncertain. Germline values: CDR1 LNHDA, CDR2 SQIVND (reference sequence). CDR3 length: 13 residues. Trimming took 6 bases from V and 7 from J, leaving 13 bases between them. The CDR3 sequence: CASSVTPRQPQHF. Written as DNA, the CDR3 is TGTGCCAGTAGCGTCACCCCCCGGCAGCCCCAGCATTTT.

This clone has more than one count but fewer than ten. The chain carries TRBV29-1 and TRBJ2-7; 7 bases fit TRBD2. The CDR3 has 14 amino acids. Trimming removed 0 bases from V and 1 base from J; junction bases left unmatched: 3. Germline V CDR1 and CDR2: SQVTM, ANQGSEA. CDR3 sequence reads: CSVEDPGGSYEQYF. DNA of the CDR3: TGCAGCGTTGAAGACCCCGGGGGGTCCTACGAGCAGTACTTC.

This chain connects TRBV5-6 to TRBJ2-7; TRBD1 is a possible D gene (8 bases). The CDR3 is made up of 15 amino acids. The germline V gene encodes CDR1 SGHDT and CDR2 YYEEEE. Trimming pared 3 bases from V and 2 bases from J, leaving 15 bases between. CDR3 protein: CASSYTGGAPYEQYF. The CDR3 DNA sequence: TGTGCCAGCAGCTACACAGGGGGGGCCCCCTACGAGCAGTACTTC.

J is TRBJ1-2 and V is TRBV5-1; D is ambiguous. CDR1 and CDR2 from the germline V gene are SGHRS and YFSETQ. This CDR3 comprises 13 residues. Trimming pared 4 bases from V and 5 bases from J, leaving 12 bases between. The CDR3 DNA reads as TGCGCCAGCAGCAGTGGAGGGTCTTATGGCTACACCTTC. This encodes CASSSGGSYGYTF. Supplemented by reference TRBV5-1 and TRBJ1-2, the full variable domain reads KAGVTQTPRYLIKTRGQQVTLSCSPISGHRSVSWYQQTPGQGLQFLFEYFSETQRNKGNFPGRFSGRQFSNSRSEMNVSTLELGDSALYLCASSSGGSYGYTFGSGTRLTVV.

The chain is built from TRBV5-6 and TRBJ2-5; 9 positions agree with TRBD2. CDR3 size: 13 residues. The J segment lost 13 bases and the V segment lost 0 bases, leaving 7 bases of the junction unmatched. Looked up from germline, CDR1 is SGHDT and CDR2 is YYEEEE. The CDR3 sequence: CASSLAAASGVYF. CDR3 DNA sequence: TGTGCCAGCAGCTTGGCGGCGGCTAGCGGGGTGTACTTC.

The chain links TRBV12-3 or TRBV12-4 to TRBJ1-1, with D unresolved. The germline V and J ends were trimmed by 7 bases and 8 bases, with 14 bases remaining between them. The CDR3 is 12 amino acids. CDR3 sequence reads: CASTLAPREAFF. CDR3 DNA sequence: TGTGCCAGCACTCTCGCCCCACGGGAAGCTTTCTTT.

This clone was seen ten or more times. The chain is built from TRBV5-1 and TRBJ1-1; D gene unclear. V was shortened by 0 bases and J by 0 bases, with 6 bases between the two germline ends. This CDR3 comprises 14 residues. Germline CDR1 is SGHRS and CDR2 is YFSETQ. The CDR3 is CASSLVQMNTEAFF. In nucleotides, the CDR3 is TGCGCCAGCAGCTTGGTACAGATGAACACTGAAGCTTTCTTT.

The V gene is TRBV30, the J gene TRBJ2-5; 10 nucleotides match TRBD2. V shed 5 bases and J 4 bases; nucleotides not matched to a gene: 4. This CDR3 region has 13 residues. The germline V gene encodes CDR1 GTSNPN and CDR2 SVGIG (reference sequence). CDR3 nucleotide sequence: TGTGCCTGGGCTAGCGGGGGTGCAGAGACCCAGTACTTC. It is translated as CAWASGGAETQYF.